This TCR beta chain was sequenced during a study of response to subunit inactivated influenza vaccine. General study results and limits: Every seasonal influenza vaccination brings in few new T cells, the authors suggested.

MiXCR was run by TCRdb on the RT-PCR reads, yielding one entry per CDR3 protein. The profile shows roughly 650,000 distinct CDR3 sequences, approximately 15% of them singletons. As regards this clonotype: Its antigen remains unidentified.

The ends lost 3 bases at V and 2 bases at J; junction bases unmatched: 4. Germline CDR1 reads LNHNV; CDR2 reads YYDKDF (reference sequence). The CDR3 is made up of 15 amino acids. This TCR was sampled from a man aged 45-65 years who received an inactivated influenza vaccine. This chain uses TRBV15 with TRBJ2-1, with 7 positions matching TRBD1. The sequences come from PBMCs from blood, collected around 14 days before vaccination. The CDR3 sequence: CATSSRQGPYNEQFF. In DNA form, the CDR3 reads TGTGCCACCAGCAGTAGACAGGGCCCCTACAATGAGCAGTTCTTC.